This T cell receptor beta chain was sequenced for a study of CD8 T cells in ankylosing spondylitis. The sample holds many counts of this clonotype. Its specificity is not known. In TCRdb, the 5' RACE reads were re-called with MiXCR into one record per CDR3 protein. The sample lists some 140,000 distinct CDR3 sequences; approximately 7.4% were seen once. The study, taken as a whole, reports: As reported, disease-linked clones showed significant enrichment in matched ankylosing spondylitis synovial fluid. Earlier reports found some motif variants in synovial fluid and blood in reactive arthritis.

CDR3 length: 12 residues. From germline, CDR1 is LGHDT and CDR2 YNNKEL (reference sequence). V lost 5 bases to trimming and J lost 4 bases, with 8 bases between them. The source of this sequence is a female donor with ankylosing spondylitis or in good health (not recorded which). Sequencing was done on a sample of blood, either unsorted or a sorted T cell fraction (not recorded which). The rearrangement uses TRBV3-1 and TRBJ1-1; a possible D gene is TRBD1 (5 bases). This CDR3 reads CASSKGFTEAFF. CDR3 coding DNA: TGTGCCAGCAGCAAGGGGTTCACTGAAGCTTTCTTT.